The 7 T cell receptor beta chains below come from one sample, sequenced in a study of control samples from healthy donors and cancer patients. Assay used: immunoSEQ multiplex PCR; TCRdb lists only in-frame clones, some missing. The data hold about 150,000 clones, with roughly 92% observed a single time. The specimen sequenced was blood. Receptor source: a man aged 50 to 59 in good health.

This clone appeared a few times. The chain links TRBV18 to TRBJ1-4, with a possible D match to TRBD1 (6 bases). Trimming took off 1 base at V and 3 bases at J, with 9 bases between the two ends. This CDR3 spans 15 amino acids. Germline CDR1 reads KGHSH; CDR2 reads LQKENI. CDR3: CASSPLQGPNEKLFF. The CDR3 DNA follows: TGTGCCAGCTCACCACTTCAGGGGCCTAATGAAAAACTGTTTTTT.

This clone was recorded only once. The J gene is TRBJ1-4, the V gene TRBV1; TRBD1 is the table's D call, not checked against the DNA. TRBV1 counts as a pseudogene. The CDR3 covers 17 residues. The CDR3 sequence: CTSSQDPQGCTNEKLFF. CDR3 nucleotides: TGCACCAGCAGCCAAGACCCCCAGGGATGTACTAATGAAAAACTGTTTTTT.

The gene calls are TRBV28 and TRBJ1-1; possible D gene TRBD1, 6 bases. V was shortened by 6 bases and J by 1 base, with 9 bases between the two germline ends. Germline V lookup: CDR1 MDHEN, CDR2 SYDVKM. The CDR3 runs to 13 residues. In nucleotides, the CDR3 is TGTGCCAGCAGCCTGACAGGGAACACTGAAGCTTTCTTT. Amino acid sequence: CASSLTGNTEAFF.

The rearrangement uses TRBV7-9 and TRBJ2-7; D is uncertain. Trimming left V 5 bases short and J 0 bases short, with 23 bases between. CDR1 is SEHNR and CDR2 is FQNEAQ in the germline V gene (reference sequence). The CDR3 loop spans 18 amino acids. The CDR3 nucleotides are TGTGCCAGCAGCACCCCCTTTGGGAAAGATAGGATCTCCTACGAGCAGTACTTC. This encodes CASSTPFGKDRISYEQYF.

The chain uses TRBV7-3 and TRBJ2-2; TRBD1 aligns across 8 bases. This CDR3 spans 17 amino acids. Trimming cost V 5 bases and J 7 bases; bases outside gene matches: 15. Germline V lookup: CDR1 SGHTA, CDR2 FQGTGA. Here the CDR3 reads CASSPSFGQGAGGELFF. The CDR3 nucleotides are TGTGCCAGCAGCCCCTCATTCGGGCAGGGGGCGGGCGGGGAGCTGTTTTTT.

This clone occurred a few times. For the CDR3, the DNA is TGTGCCAGCACCAAAGGTGTTGAGTCACCCCTCCACTTT. Amino acids: CASTKGVESPLHF. The chain has TRBV12-3 or TRBV12-4 and TRBJ1-6; D gene unclear. The V end lost 7 bases, the J end lost 10 bases, and 14 bases lay between the germline ends. The CDR3 contains 13 residues.

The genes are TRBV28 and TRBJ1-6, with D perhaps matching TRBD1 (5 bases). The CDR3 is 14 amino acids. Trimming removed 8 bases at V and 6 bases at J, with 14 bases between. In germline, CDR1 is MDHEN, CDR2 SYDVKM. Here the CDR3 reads CASGFGGVNSPLHF. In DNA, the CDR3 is TGTGCCAGCGGATTCGGGGGGGTTAATTCACCCCTCCACTTT.